This is a list of T cell receptor beta chains from one sample in a study of T cells in Graves' hyperthyroidism and ophthalmopathy. TCRdb itself ran the multiplex PCR reads through MiXCR, one entry per CDR3 protein. The data hold 300,000 to 400,000 distinct CDR3 sequences, with approximately 15% observed a single time. Sequences were obtained from blood. The source of these receptors is a woman in her 30s with Graves' hyperthyroidism. Each CDR3 is given with its conserved first and last residue. D genes are given only for firm matches. Clone size is shown for a subset of rows, as once, few, many or a class of expanded clone.

v_gene	abundance	d_gene	j_gene	CDR3nt	CDR3aa
TRBV9	few	TRBD2	TRBJ2-1	TGTGCCAGCAGAGCGGGACTTGGGGATAGTGAGCAGTTCTTC	CASRAGLGDSEQFF
TRBV5-1	.	TRBD2	TRBJ2-2	TGCGCCAGCAGCTCGGGGGGCACTAGCGGAAACTTCGGGGAGCTGTTTTTT	CASSSGGTSGNFGELFF
TRBV6-2/TRBV6-3	.	.	TRBJ1-2	TGTGCCAGCACCGACGGATACTATGGCTACACCTTC	CASTDGYYGYTF
TRBV6-2/TRBV6-3	many	TRBD1	TRBJ2-1	TGTGCCAGCAGGCTAGCCGGGACAGACAATGAGCAGTTCTTC	CASRLAGTDNEQFF
TRBV11-2	few	.	TRBJ2-7	TGTGCCAGCAGCTTAGATCTCACGGAACTATACGAGCAGTACTTC	CASSLDLTELYEQYF
TRBV28	.	.	TRBJ2-4	TGTGCCAGCAGTTTACGGTACGGCATTCAGTACTTC	CASSLRYGIQYF
TRBV28	many	TRBD2	TRBJ2-7	TGTGCCAGCAGTTTAGGTGGACTAGCGGACCCCTACGAGCAGTACTTC	CASSLGGLADPYEQYF
TRBV12-3/TRBV12-4	many	.	TRBJ1-5	TGTGCCAGCAGTCAAGTGTGGGGGGCTAATCAGCCCCAGCATTTT	CASSQVWGANQPQHF
TRBV11-2	.	TRBD2	TRBJ2-3	TGTGCCAGCAGCTTAGGGCGGGGGGACCTAGTTGGCACAGATACGCAGTATTTT	CASSLGRGDLVGTDTQYF
TRBV6-1	.	TRBD2	TRBJ2-3	TGTGCCAGCAGTAGGCTAGCGGGAGGGTCGGGGGATACGCAGTATTTT	CASSRLAGGSGDTQYF
TRBV4-2	few	TRBD2	TRBJ2-1	TGTGCCAGCAGCCAAGAAGGGACTAGCGGGACCAGTAATGAGCAGTTCTTC	CASSQEGTSGTSNEQFF
TRBV6-2/TRBV6-3	.	.	TRBJ2-1	TGTGCCAGCAGACTCAGGGGAGGGTTTGATGAGCAGTTCTTC	CASRLRGGFDEQFF
TRBV12-3/TRBV12-4	many	TRBD1	TRBJ2-7	TGTGCCAGCACACCGGGACAGGGCCACGAGCAGTACTTC	CASTPGQGHEQYF
TRBV6-1	.	.	TRBJ1-5	TGTGCCAGCAGTGATTCCGAATTCCAGCCCCAGCATTTT	CASSDSEFQPQHF
TRBV12-3/TRBV12-4	.	.	TRBJ2-4	TGTGCCAGCAGCAGGGAGATAGCCAAAAACATTCAGTACTTC	CASSREIAKNIQYF
TRBV5-1	few	.	TRBJ2-5	TGCGCCAGCAGCTTTCCGGGTACAGGGTATCAAGAGACCCAGTACTTC	CASSFPGTGYQETQYF
TRBV12-3/TRBV12-4	many	.	TRBJ2-1	TGTGCCAGCAGTTTTGGGACTCCCTACAATGAGCAGTTCTTC	CASSFGTPYNEQFF
TRBV5-5	many	.	TRBJ2-7	TGTGCCAGCAGCTTAAGGGCCAAAGACTACGAGCAGTACTTC	CASSLRAKDYEQYF
TRBV4-1	few	.	TRBJ1-1	TGCGCCAGCAGCCAAGTAGGATTGAACACTGAAGCTTTCTTT	CASSQVGLNTEAFF
TRBV19	many	TRBD2	TRBJ2-1	TGTGCCAGTACGACTAGCGGGCAGGGTGAGCAGTTCTTC	CASTTSGQGEQFF